This T cell receptor beta chain is from a study of molecular identifiers for immune sequencing clone quantification. Germline lookup yields CDR1 SQVTM and CDR2 ANQGSEA. This CDR3 comprises 15 residues. Trimming removed 4 bases from V and 5 bases from J, with 20 bases in between. Study-wide findings and caveats: Beyond 20 RNA copies, clones held over 97% of effector molecules, compared with under 1% in naive cells.

Sorting selected naive CD8 T cells with a CD8+CD4-CCR7+CD45RA+ phenotype. Bulk TCR libraries were made with methods that had been previously described and with listed TCR primers. TCRdb reprocessed the PCR reads via MiXCR and lists one record per CDR3 protein. The profile covers about 60,000 distinct CDR3 sequences, with around 17% appearing a single time and over 1.2% taken by the ten largest. Many counts were recorded for this clonotype. Its cognate antigen is unknown. The clonotype was recovered from a human donor in good health. Some libraries in this study had Jurkat cell RNA spiked in. The rearrangement links TRBV29-1 to TRBJ1-1; D is uncertain. The source material was naive CD8+ T cells from blood, with Jurkat cell RNA spiked in. Described subset: FACS-sorted CD8+CD4-CCR7+CD45RA+ naive T cells. The CDR3 protein is CSVVAAPRRGTEAFF. CDR3 in DNA: TGCAGCGTTGTAGCGGCCCCTCGCCGGGGTACTGAAGCTTTCTTT.